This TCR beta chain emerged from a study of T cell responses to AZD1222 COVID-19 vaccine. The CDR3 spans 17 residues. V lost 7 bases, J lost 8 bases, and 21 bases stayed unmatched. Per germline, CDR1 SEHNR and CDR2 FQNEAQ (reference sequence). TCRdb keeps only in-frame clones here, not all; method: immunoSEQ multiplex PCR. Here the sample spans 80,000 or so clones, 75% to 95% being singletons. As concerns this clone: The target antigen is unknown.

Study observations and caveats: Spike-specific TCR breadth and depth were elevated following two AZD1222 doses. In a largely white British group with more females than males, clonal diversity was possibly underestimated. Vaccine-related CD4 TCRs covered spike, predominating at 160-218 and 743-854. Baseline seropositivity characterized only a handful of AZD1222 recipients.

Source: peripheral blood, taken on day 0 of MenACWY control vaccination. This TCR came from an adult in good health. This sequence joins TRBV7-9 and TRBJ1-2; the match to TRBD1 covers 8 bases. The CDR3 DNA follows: TGTGCCAGCACCGACTATAGGACAGGGACCCTTCGGCAAGGCTACACCTTC. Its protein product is CASTDYRTGTLRQGYTF. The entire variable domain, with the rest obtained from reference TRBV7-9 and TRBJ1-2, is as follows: DTGVSQNPRHKITKRGQNVTFRCDPISEHNRLYWYRQTLGQGPEFLTYFQNEAQLEKSRLLSDRFSAERPKGSFSTLEIQRTEQGDSAMYLCASTDYRTGTLRQGYTFGSGTRLTVV.